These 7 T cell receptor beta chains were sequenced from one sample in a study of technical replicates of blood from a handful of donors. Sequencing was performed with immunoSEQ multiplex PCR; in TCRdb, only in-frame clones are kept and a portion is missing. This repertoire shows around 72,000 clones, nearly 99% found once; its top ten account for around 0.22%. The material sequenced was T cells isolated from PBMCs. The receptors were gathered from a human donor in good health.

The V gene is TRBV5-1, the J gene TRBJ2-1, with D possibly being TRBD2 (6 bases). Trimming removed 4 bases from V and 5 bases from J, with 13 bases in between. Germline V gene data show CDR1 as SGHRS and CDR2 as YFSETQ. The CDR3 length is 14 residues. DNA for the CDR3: TGCGCCAGCAGCCCCGGGACTGAGCACAATGAGCAGTTCTTC. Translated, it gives CASSPGTEHNEQFF.

CDR3: CASSRQHYGYTF. The DNA for the CDR3 is TGTGCCAGCAGTCGACAGCACTATGGCTACACCTTC. This sequence joins TRBV6-6 and TRBJ1-2; D perhaps matches TRBD1 (5 bases). This CDR3 spans 12 amino acids. V was cut by 5 bases and J by 3 bases, with 7 bases left in between. The V gene's germline CDR1 is MNHNY and CDR2 SVGAGI (reference sequence).

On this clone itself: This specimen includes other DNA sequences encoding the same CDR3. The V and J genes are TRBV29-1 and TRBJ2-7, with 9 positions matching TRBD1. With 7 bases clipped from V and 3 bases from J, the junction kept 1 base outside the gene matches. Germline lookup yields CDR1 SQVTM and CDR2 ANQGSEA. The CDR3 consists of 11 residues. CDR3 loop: CSGGQGYEQYF. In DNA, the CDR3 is TGCAGCGGGGGACAGGGCTACGAGCAGTACTTC.

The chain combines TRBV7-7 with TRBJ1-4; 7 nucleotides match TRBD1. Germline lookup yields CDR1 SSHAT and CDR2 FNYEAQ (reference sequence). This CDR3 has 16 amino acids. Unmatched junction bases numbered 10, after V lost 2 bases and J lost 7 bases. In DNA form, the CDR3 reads TGTGCCAGCAGCTTACTCCCCGGGACAGAGAGTGAAAAACTGTTTTTT. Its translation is CASSLLPGTESEKLFF.

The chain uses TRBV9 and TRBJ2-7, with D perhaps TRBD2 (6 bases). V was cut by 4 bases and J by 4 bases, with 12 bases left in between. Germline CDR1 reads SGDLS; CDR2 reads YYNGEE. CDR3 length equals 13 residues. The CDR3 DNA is TGTGCCAGCAGCTATGGGGCGGGGTACGAGCAGTACTTC. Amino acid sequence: CASSYGAGYEQYF. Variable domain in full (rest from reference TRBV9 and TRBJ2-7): DSGVTQTPKHLITATGQRVTLRCSPRSGDLSVYWYQQSLDQGLQFLIQYYNGEERAKGNILERFSAQQFPDLHSELNLSSLELGDSALYFCASSYGAGYEQYFGPGTRLTVT.

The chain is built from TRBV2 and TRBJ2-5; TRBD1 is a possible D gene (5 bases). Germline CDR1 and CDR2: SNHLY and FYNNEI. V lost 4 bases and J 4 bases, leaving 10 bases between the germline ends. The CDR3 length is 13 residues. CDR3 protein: CASSVSRVETQYF. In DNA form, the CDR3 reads TGTGCCAGCAGTGTTAGCAGGGTAGAGACCCAGTACTTC.

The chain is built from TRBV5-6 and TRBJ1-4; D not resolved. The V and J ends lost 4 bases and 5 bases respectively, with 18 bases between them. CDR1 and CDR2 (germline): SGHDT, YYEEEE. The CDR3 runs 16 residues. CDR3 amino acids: CASSPALVNLNEKLFF. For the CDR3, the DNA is TGTGCCAGCAGCCCTGCCTTAGTCAATCTCAATGAAAAACTGTTTTTT.